The rows below give T cell receptor beta chains drawn from one sample of a study of cytomegalovirus exposure and HLA in healthy donors. The assay was immunoSEQ multiplex PCR, and TCRdb's table has in-frame clones only and misses some. The sample has about 160,000 clones; 85% are singletons. The sample comprised PBMCs. Receptors were obtained from a man aged 30 to 45 in good health and CMV-seropositive. CDR3s include the opening cysteine and the closing phenylalanine or tryptophan. The order of the fields is D gene, J gene, clone size, V gene, CDR3 protein, CDR3 DNA. A D gene is named only where the DNA matches it firmly. Size tells how often a clone was seen (once, few, many) or the class of an expanded clone, and some rows leave it out.

D: TRBD2; J: TRBJ2-1; size: -; V: TRBV13; CDR3: CASSLGPRAGGSNEQFF; DNA: TGTGCCAGCAGCTTAGGGCCGCGGGCGGGGGGGAGCAATGAGCAGTTCTTC
D: TRBD1; J: TRBJ2-7; size: few; V: TRBV19; CDR3: CASTLGTGGEQYF; DNA: TGTGCCAGTACCCTCGGGACAGGGGGCGAGCAGTACTTC
D: -; J: TRBJ2-7; size: -; V: TRBV9; CDR3: CASSVEGRRLGEQYF; DNA: TGTGCCAGCAGCGTAGAGGGGCGGAGACTCGGGGAGCAGTACTTC
D: TRBD2; J: TRBJ2-1; size: -; V: TRBV7-3; CDR3: CASSLTSGAYNEQFF; DNA: TGTGCCAGCAGCTTAACTAGCGGGGCCTACAATGAGCAGTTCTTC
D: -; J: TRBJ1-1; size: -; V: TRBV7-6; CDR3: CASSLNGGNTEAFF; DNA: TGTGCCAGCAGCTTAAACGGAGGTAACACTGAAGCTTTCTTT
D: -; J: TRBJ2-7; size: few; V: TRBV7-2; CDR3: CASSLSGSYEQYF; DNA: TGTGCCAGCAGCTTATCGGGGTCCTACGAGCAGTACTTC
D: -; J: TRBJ2-7; size: once; V: TRBV7-3; CDR3: CASSLGASYEQYF; DNA: TGTGCCAGCAGCTTGGGGGCCTCCTACGAGCAGTACTTC
D: -; J: TRBJ1-1; size: -; V: TRBV6-4; CDR3: CASSDSYMVNTEAFF; DNA: TGTGCCAGCAGTGACTCGTACATGGTGAACACTGAAGCTTTCTTT
D: TRBD2; J: TRBJ2-2; size: -; V: TRBV9; CDR3: CASSVLRTSGGAGVTGELFF; DNA: TGTGCCAGCAGCGTACTTCGGACTAGCGGGGGGGCCGGAGTCACCGGGGAGCTGTTTTTT
D: -; J: TRBJ1-2; size: -; V: TRBV18; CDR3: CASSPRRVENYGYTF; DNA: TGTGCCAGCTCACCACGGAGGGTAGAGAACTATGGCTACACCTTC
D: TRBD1; J: TRBJ2-7; size: few; V: TRBV10-1; CDR3: CASSEGTGPYEQYF; DNA: TGCGCCAGCAGTGAGGGGACAGGACCCTACGAGCAGTACTTC
D: TRBD1; J: TRBJ2-2; size: -; V: TRBV7-3; CDR3: CASSLQGVPGELFF; DNA: TGTGCCAGCAGCTTACAGGGGGTACCCGGGGAGCTGTTTTTT
D: -; J: TRBJ1-2; size: -; V: TRBV13; CDR3: CASSLRDGYTF; DNA: TGTGCCAGCAGCCTCCGAGATGGCTACACCTTC
D: -; J: TRBJ1-5; size: -; V: TRBV5-8; CDR3: CASSLYRGNQPQHF; DNA: TGTGCCAGCAGCTTGTACAGAGGCAATCAGCCCCAGCATTTT
D: -; J: TRBJ1-3; size: -; V: TRBV27; CDR3: CASSFRGAGNTIYF; DNA: TGTGCCAGCAGTTTTCGGGGAGCTGGAAACACCATATATTTT
D: -; J: TRBJ2-2; size: -; V: TRBV19; CDR3: CASSIGGGPTTGELFF; DNA: TGTGCCAGTAGTATCGGCGGGGGCCCTACGACCGGGGAGCTGTTTTTT
D: TRBD2; J: TRBJ2-3; size: -; V: TRBV12-5; CDR3: CASGLEGLAGGPF; DNA: TGTGCTAGTGGTTTGGAGGGGCTAGCGGGGGGGCCCTTC
D: -; J: TRBJ2-7; size: -; V: TRBV5-1; CDR3: CASSPRGTLGEQYF; DNA: TGCGCCAGCAGCCCCCGGGGTACCCTAGGCGAGCAGTACTTC
D: TRBD2; J: TRBJ2-1; size: -; V: TRBV10-1; CDR3: CASSEWGGVYVNNEQFF; DNA: TGCGCCAGCAGTGAGTGGGGGGGGGTTTATGTGAACAATGAGCAGTTCTTC
D: -; J: TRBJ2-7; size: once; V: TRBV6-5; CDR3: CASSYLADSDEQYF; DNA: TGTGCCAGCAGTTACTTGGCCGATTCCGACGAGCAGTACTTC
D: -; J: TRBJ2-1; size: -; V: TRBV7-6; CDR3: CASSPSVAGEGVSNEQFF; DNA: TGTGCCAGCAGCCCCTCGGTGGCAGGGGAGGGGGTCAGCAATGAGCAGTTCTTC
D: TRBD2; J: TRBJ2-1; size: -; V: TRBV7-9; CDR3: CASSPTSGGANEQFF; DNA: TGTGCCAGCAGCCCGACTAGCGGGGGGGCCAATGAGCAGTTCTTC
D: -; J: TRBJ1-6; size: few; V: TRBV11-3; CDR3: CASSHNRVHSPLHF; DNA: TGTGCCAGCAGTCATAACAGGGTACATTCACCCCTCCACTTT
D: -; J: TRBJ1-1; size: -; V: TRBV10-2; CDR3: CASSESRTVRVF; DNA: TGCGCCAGCAGTGAGTCGAGGACAGTTCGAGTCTTT
D: -; J: TRBJ1-3; size: -; V: TRBV7-2; CDR3: CASSLAVQSSGNTIYF; DNA: TGTGCCAGCAGCTTAGCCGTACAAAGCTCTGGAAACACCATATATTTT